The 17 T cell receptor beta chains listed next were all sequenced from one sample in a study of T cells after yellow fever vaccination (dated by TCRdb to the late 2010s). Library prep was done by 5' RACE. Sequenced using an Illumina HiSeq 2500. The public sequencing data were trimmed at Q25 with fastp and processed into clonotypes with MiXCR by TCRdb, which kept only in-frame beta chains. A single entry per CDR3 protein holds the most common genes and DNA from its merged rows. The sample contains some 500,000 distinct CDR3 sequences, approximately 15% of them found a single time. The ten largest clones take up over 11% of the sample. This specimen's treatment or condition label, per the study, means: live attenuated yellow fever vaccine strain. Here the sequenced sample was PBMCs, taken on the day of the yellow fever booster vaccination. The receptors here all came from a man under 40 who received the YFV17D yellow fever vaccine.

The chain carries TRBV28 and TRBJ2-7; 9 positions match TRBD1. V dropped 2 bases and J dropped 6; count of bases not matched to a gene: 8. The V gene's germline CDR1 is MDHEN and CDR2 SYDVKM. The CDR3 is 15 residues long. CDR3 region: CASSLLGTGILEQYF. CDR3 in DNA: TGTGCCAGCAGTTTACTAGGGACAGGGATTCTCGAGCAGTACTTC.

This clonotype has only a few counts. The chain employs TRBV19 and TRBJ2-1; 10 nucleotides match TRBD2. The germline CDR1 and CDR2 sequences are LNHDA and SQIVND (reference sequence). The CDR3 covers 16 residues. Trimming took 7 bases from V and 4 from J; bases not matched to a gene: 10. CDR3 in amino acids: CASISSGLAVYNEQFF. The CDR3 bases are TGTGCCAGTATTAGCAGCGGACTAGCGGTTTACAATGAGCAGTTCTTC.

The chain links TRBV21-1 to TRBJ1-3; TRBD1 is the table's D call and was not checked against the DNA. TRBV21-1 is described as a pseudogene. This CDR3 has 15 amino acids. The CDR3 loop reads CASSIHRGPRNTIYF. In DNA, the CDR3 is TGTGCCAGCAGCATCCACAGGGGACCTAGAAACACCATATATTTT.

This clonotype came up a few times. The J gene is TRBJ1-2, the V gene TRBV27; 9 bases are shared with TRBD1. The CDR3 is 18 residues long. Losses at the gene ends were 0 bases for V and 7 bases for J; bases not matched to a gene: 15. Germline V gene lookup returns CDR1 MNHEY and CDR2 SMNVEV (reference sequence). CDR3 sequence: CASSLSTAQGQGYRGYTF. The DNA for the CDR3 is TGTGCCAGCAGTTTATCAACGGCCCAGGGACAGGGCTATCGTGGCTACACCTTC.

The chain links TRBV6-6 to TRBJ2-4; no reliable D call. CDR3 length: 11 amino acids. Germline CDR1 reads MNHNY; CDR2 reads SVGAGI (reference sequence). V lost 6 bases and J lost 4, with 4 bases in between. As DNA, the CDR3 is TGTGCCAGCAGCGGTAAAAACATTCAGTACTTC. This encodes CASSGKNIQYF.

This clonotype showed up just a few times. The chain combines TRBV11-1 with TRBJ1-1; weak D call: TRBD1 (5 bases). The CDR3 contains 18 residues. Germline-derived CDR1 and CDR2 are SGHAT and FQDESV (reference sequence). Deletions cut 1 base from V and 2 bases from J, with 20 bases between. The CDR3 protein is CASSLGPGAGFPNTEAFF. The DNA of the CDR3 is TGTGCCAGCAGCTTAGGGCCCGGGGCGGGGTTTCCTAACACTGAAGCTTTCTTT. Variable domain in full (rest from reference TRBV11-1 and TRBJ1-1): EAEVAQSPRYKITEKSQAVAFWCDPISGHATLYWYRQILGQGPELLVQFQDESVVDDSQLPKDRFSAERLKGVDSTLKIQPAELGDSAMYLCASSLGPGAGFPNTEAFFGQGTRLTVV.

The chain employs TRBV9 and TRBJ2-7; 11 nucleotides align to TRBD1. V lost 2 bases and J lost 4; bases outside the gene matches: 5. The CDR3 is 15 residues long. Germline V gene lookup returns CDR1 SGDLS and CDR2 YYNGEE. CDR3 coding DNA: TGTGCCAGCAGCGTTTGGGACAGGGGGAATTACGAGCAGTACTTC. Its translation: CASSVWDRGNYEQYF. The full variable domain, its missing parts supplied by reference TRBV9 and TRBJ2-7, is DSGVTQTPKHLITATGQRVTLRCSPRSGDLSVYWYQQSLDQGLQFLIQYYNGEERAKGNILERFSAQQFPDLHSELNLSSLELGDSALYFCASSVWDRGNYEQYFGPGTRLTVT.

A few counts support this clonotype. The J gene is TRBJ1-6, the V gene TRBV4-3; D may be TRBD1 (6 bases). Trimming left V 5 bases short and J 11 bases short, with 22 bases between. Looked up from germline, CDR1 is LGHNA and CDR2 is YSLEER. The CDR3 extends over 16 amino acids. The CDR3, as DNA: TGCGCCAGCAGCGCCCGGGACATTGGATTGTCGCCACCCCTCCACTTT. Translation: CASSARDIGLSPPLHF.

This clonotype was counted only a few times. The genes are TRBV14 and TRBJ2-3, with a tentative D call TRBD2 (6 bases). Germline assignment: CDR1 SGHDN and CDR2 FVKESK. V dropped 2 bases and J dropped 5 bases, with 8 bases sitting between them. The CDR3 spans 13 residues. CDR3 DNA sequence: TGTGCCAGCAGCCAAACAGCGGGAGATACGCAGTATTTT. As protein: CASSQTAGDTQYF.

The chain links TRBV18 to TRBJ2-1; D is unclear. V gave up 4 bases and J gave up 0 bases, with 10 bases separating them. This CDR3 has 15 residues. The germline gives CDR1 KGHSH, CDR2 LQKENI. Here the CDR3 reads CASSRLSPSYNEQFF. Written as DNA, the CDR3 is TGTGCCAGCTCACGGTTGAGCCCCTCCTACAATGAGCAGTTCTTC.

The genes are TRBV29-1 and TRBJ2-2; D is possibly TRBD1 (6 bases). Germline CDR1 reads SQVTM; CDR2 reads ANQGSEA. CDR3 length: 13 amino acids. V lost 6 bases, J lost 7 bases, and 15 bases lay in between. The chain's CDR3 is CSVLTGGGGELFF. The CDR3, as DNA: TGCAGCGTCCTTACTGGGGGCGGCGGGGAGCTGTTTTTT.

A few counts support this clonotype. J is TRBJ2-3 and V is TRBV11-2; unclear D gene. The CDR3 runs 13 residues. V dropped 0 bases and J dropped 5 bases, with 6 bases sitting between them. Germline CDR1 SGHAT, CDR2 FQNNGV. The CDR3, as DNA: TGTGCCAGCAGCTTAGATGGTGAAGATACGCAGTATTTT. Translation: CASSLDGEDTQYF.

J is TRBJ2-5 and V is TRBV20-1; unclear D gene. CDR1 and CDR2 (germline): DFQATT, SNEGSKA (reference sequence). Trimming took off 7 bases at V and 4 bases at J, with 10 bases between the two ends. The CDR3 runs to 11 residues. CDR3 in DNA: TGCAGTGGCTCATGGGGAGAGACCCAGTACTTC. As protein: CSGSWGETQYF.

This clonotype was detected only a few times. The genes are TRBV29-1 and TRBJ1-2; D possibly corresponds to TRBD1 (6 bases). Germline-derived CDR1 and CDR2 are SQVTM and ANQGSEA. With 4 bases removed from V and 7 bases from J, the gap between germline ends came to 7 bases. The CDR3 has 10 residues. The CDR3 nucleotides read TGCAGCGTTGGGGGGCTTGGCTACACCTTC. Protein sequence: CSVGGLGYTF.

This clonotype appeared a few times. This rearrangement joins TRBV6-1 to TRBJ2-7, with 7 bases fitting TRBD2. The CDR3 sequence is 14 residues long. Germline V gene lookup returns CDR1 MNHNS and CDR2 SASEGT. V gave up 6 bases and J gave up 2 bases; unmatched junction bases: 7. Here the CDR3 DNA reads TGTGCCAGCAGAGGGGACGGGGGGACCTACGAGCAGTACTTC. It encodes CASRGDGGTYEQYF.

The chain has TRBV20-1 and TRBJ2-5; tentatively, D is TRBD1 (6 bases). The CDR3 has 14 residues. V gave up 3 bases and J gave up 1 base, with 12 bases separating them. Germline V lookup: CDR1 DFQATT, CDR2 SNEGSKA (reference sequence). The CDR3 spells CSASGRGVQETQYF. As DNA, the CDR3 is TGCAGTGCTAGCGGCAGGGGCGTCCAAGAGACCCAGTACTTC.

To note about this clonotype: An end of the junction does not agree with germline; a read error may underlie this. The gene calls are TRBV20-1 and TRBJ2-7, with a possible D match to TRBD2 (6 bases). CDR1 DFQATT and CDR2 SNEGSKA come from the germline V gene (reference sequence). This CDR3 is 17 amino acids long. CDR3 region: CCARDFRSEGSSYEQYF. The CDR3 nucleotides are TGCTGTGCTAGAGATTTTCGCTCGGAGGGGAGCTCCTACGAGCAGTACTTC.